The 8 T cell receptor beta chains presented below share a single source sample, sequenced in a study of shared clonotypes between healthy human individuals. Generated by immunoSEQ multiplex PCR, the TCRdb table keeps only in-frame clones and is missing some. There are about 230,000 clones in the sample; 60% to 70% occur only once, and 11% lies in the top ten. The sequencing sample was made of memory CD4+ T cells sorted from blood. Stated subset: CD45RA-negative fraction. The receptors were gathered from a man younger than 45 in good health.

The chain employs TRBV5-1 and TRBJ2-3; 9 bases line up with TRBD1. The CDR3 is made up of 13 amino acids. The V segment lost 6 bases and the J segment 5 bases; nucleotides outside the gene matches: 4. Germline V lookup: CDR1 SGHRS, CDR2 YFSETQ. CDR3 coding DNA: TGCGCCAGCACGGGACAGGGATTAGATACGCAGTATTTT. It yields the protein CASTGQGLDTQYF.

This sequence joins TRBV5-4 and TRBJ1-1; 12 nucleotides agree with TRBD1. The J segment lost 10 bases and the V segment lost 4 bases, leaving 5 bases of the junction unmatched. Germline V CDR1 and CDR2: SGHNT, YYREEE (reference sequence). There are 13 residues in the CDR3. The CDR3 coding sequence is TGTGCCAGCAGCCCGGGGACAGGGGGCTCAGCTTTCTTT. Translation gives CASSPGTGGSAFF.

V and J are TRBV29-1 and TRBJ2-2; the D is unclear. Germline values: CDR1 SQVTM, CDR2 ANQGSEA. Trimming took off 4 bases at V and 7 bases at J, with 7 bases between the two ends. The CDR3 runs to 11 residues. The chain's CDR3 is CSVGWGGELFF. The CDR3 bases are TGCAGCGTTGGATGGGGCGGGGAGCTGTTTTTT.

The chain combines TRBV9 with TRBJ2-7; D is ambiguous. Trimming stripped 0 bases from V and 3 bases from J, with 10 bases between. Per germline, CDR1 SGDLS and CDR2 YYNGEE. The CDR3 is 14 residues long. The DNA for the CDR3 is TGTGCCAGCAGCGTAGCTGGGAAAGACTACGAGCAGTACTTC. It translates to CASSVAGKDYEQYF.

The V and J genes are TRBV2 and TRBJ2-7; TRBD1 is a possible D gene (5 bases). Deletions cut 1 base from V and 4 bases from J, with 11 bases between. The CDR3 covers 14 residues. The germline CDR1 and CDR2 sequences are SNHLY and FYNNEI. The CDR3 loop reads CASSEVQVPYEQYF. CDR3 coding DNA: TGTGCCAGCAGTGAAGTACAGGTCCCTTACGAGCAGTACTTC.

As DNA, the CDR3 is TGTGCCAGCAGTGCTTTGGAGACCCAGTACTTC. This translates into CASSALETQYF. J is TRBJ2-5 and V is TRBV25-1; unclear D gene. The CDR3 is made up of 11 amino acids. Germline V lookup: CDR1 MGHDK, CDR2 SYGVNS. Trimming shortened V by 4 bases and J by 5 bases, and 5 bases separated the two germline ends.

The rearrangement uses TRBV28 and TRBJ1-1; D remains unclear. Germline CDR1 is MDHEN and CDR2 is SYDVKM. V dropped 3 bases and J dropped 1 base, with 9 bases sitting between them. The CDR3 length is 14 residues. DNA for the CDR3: TGTGCCAGCAGTTTGATCAAGGGGAACACTGAAGCTTTCTTT. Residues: CASSLIKGNTEAFF.

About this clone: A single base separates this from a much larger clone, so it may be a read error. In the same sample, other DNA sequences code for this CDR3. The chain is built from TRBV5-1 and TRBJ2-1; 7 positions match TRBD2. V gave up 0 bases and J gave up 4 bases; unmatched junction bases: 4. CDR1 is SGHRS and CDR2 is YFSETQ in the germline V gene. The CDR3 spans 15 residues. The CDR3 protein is CASSLEGGTYNEQFF. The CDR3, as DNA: TGCGCCAGCAGCTTGGAGGGAGGGACGTACAATGAGCAGTTCTTC. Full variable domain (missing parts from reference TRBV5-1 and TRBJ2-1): KAGVTQTPRYLIKTRGQQVTLSCSPISGHRSVSWYQQTPGQGLQFLFEYFSETQRNKGNFPGRFSGRQFSNSRSEMNVSTLELGDSALYLCASSLEGGTYNEQFFGPGTRLTVL.